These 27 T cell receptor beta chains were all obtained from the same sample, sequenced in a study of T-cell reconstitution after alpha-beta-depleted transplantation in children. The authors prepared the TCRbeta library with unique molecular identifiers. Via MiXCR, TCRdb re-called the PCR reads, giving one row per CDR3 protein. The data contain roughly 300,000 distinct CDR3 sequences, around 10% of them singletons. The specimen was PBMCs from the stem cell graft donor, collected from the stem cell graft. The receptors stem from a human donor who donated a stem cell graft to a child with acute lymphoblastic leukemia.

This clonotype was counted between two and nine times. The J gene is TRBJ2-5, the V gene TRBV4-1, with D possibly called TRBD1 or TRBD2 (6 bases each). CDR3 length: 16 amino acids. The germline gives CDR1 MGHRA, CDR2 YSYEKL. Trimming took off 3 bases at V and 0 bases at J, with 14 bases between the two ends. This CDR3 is CASSQGGRGNQETQYF. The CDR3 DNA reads TGCGCCAGCAGCCAGGGGGGTAGGGGGAACCAAGAGACCCAGTACTTC.

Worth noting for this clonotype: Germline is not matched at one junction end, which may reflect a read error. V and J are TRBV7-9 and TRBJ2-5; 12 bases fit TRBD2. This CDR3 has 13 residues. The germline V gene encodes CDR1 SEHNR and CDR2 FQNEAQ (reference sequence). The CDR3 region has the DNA TGTGCCAGCAGGACTAGCGGGGGAGAGGCCCAGTACTTC. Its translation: CASRTSGGEAQYF.

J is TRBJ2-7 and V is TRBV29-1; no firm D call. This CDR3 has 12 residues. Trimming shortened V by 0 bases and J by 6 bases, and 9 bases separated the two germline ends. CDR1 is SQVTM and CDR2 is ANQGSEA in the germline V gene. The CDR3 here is CSVEDLWGEQYF. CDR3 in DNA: TGCAGCGTTGAAGATCTATGGGGCGAGCAGTACTTC.

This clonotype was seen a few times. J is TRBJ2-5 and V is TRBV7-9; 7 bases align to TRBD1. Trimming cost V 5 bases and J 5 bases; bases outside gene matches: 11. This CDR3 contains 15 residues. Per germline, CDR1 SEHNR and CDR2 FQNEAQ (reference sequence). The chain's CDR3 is CASSPRTGSPETQYF. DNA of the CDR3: TGTGCCAGCAGCCCCCGGACAGGTTCGCCGGAGACCCAGTACTTC.

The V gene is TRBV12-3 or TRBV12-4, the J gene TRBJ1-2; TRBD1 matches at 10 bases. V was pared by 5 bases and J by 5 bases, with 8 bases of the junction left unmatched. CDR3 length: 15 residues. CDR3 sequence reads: CASSPTGGAFYGYTF. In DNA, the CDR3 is TGTGCCAGCAGTCCGACAGGGGGCGCTTTTTATGGCTACACCTTC.

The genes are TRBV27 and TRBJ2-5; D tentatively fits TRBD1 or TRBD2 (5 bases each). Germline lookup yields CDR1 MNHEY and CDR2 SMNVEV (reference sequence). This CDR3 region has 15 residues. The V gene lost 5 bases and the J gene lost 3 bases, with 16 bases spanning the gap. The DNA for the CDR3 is TGTGCCAGCAGTGCCTACGGGACCCGAAAAGAGACCCAGTACTTC. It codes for CASSAYGTRKETQYF.

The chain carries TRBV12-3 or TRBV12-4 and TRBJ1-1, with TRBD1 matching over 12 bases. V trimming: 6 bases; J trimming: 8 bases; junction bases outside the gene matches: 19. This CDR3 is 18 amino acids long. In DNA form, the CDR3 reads TGTGCCAGCAGGTGGCCGGGACAGGGGGCCGACCCCAAGATGGAAGCTTTCTTT. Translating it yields CASRWPGQGADPKMEAFF.

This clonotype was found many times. CDR3 DNA: TGTGCCAGCAGCCGGGGGGCGACGGGAGACCCCTACGAGCAGTACTTC. This gives the protein CASSRGATGDPYEQYF. This sequence joins TRBV4-2 and TRBJ2-7; D may correspond to TRBD1 or TRBD2 (6 bases each). Germline loops: CDR1 LGHNA, CDR2 YNFKEQ. CDR3 length: 16 amino acids. V was shortened by 4 bases and J by 2 bases, with 18 bases between the two germline ends.

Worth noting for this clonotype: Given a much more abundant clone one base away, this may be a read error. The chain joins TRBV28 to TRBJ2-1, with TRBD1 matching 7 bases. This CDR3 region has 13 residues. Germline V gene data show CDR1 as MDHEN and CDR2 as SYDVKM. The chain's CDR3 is CATRDRVYNDQFF. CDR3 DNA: TGTGCCACTCGAGACAGGGTCTACAATGACCAGTTCTTC.

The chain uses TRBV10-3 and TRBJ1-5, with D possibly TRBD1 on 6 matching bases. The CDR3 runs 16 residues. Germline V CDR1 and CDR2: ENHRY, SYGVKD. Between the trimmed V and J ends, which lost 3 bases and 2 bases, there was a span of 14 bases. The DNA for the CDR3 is TGTGCCATCAGTGAAAATTTCCGGACAGGCAATCAGCCCCAGCATTTT. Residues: CAISENFRTGNQPQHF.

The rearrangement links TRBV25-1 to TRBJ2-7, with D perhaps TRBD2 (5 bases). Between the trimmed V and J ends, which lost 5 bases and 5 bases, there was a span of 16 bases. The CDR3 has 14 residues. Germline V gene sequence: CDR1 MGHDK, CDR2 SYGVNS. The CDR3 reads CASSLLDPLHEQYF. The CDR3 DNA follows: TGTGCCAGCAGTTTACTAGATCCCCTTCACGAGCAGTACTTC.

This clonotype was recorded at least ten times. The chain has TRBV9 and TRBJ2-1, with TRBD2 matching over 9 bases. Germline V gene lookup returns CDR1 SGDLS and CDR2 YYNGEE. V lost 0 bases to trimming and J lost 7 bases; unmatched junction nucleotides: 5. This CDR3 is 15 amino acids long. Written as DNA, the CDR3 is TGTGCCAGCAGCGTAGTAACTAGCGGGCGGAATGAGCAGTTCTTC. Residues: CASSVVTSGRNEQFF.

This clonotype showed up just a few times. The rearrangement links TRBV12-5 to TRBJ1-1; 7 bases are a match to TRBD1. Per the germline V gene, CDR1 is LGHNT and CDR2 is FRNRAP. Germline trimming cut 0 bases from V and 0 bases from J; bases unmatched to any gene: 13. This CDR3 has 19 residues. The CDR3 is CASGLVLGTDVALNTEAFF. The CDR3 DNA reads TGTGCTAGTGGTTTGGTACTGGGGACAGACGTAGCCTTGAACACTGAAGCTTTCTTT.

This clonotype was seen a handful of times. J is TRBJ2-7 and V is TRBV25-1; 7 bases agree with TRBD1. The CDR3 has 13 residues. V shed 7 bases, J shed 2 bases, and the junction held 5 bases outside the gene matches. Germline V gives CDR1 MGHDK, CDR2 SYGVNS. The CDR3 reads CASKGQTTYEQYF. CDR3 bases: TGTGCCAGCAAGGGACAGACAACCTACGAGCAGTACTTC.

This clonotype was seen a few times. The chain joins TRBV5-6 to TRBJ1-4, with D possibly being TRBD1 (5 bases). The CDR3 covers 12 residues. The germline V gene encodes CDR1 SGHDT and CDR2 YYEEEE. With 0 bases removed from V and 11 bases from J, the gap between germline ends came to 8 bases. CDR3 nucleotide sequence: TGTGCCAGCAGCTTGGCTGGGGGGAAACTGTTTTTT. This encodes CASSLAGGKLFF.

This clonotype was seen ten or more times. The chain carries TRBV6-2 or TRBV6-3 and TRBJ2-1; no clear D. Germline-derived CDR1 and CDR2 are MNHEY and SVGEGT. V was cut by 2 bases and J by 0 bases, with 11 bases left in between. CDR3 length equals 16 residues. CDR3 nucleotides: TGTGCCAGCAGTTACCACAAGCCCGGCTCCTACAATGAGCAGTTCTTC. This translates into CASSYHKPGSYNEQFF.

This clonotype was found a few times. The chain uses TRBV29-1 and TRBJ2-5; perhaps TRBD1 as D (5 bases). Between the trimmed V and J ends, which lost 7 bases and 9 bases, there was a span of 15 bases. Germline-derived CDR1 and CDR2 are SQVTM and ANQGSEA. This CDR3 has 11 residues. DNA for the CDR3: TGCAGCGGGGGCAGAGACTTGTCCCAGTACTTC. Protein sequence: CSGGRDLSQYF.

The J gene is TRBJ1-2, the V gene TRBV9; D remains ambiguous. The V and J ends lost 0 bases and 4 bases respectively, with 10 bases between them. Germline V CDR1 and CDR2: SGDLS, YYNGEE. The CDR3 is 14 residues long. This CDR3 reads CASSVARRGYGYTF. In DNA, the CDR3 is TGTGCCAGCAGCGTAGCACGGAGAGGCTATGGCTACACCTTC.

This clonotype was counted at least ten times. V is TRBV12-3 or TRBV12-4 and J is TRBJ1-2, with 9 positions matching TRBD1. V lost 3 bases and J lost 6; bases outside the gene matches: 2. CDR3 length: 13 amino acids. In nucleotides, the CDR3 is TGTGCCAGCAGTTTGAACAGGGGGCATGGCTACACCTTC. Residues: CASSLNRGHGYTF.

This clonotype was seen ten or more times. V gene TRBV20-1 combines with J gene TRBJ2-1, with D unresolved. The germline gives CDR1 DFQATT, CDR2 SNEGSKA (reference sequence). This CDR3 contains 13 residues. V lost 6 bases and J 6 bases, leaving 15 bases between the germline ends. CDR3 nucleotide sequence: TGCAGTGCCAGCCCGGAGTTAGGCAATGAGCAGTTCTTC. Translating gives CSASPELGNEQFF.

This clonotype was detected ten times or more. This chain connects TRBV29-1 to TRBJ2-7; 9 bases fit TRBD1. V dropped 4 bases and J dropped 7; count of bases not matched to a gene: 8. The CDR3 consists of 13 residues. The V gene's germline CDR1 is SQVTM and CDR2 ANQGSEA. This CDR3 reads CSVAQGASVEQYF. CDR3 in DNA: TGCAGCGTTGCACAGGGGGCTTCGGTGGAGCAGTACTTC.

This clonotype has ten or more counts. CDR3 nucleotide sequence: TGCAGCGTTGAGAAAACCGGGACTAGCGGGAGCACAGATACGCAGTATTTT. Translation: CSVEKTGTSGSTDTQYF. The genes are TRBV29-1 and TRBJ2-3, with TRBD2 identical over 12 bases. This CDR3 has 17 residues. Unmatched junction bases numbered 7, after V lost 3 bases and J lost 0 bases. Germline CDR1 SQVTM, CDR2 ANQGSEA.

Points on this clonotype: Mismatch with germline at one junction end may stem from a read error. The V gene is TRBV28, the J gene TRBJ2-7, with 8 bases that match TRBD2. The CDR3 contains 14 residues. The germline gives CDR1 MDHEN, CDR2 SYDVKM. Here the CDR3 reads CASSSSRDLAGGDF. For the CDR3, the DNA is TGTGCCAGCAGTTCGTCTAGGGATTTGGCGGGAGGTGACTTC.

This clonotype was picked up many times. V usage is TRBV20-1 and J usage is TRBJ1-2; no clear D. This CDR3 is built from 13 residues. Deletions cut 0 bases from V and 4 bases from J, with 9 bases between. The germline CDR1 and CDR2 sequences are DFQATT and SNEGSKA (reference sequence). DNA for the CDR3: TGCAGTGCTAGAGATGGTAGCCTCTATGGCTACACCTTC. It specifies CSARDGSLYGYTF.

The CDR3 bases are TGTGCCAGCAGCCGCGGAGGGGGAGGGCAGTACTTC. Translation gives CASSRGGGGQYF. The J gene is TRBJ2-7, the V gene TRBV7-2; tentatively, D is TRBD1 or TRBD2 (6 bases each). V shed 5 bases and J shed 9 bases, with 14 bases lying between them. The CDR3 spans 12 residues. Per the germline V gene, CDR1 is SGHTA and CDR2 is FQGNSA.

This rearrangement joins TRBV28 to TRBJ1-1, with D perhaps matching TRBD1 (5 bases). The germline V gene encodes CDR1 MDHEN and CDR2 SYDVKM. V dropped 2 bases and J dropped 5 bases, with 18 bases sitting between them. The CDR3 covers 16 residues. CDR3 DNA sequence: TGTGCCAGCAGTTTAGGGGGGTATGGGAGGTCTACTGAAGCTTTCTTT. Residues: CASSLGGYGRSTEAFF.

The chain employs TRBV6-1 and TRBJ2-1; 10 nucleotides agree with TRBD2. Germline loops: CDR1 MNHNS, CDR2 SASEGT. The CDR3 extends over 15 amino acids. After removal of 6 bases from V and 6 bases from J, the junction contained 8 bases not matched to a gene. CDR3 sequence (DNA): TGTGCCAGCAGGCCGCTAGCGGGAGCTCTCAATGAGCAGTTCTTC. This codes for CASRPLAGALNEQFF.